Below are 27 T cell receptor beta chains sequenced from a single sample in a study of blood T cells in healthy people across ages. PCR was performed a second time for about 7 to 11 cycles using a sample-barcoded 5' primer and a J-beta primer mix. TCRdb re-derived calls from the 5' RACE reads in MiXCR, one entry per CDR3 protein. The repertoire has under 850,000 distinct CDR3 sequences, around 34% of them found once; the top ten carry roughly 13%. Sequenced sample: blood. These receptors were collected from a man between 18 and 35 years old in good health.

The J gene is TRBJ1-4, the V gene TRBV6-2 or TRBV6-3, with D maybe TRBD1 (5 bases). Trimming cost V 5 bases and J 5 bases, with 6 bases left between them. This CDR3 has 12 residues. CDR1 is MNHEY, CDR2 SVGEGT, per germline. CDR3 amino acids: CASSRGNEKLFF. The CDR3 region has the DNA TGTGCCAGCAGTCGGGGGAATGAAAAACTGTTTTTT.

J is TRBJ1-2 and V is TRBV20-1; no clear D. Per germline, CDR1 DFQATT and CDR2 SNEGSKA (reference sequence). There are 15 residues in the CDR3. V was clipped by 4 bases and J by 7 bases, with 22 bases between them. CDR3 protein: CSATRPAGEIFGYTF. DNA for the CDR3: TGCAGTGCTACTCGCCCTGCCGGGGAGATCTTTGGCTACACCTTC.

This clonotype was seen only a few times. The J gene is TRBJ2-4, the V gene TRBV2, with D unclear. With 2 bases removed from V and 9 bases from J, the gap between germline ends came to 8 bases. The CDR3 runs to 12 residues. Per the germline V gene, CDR1 is SNHLY and CDR2 is FYNNEI. The CDR3 region has the DNA TGTGCCAGCAGTGAAAGACAACCCATTCAGTACTTC. Translated: CASSERQPIQYF.

This clonotype was observed a few times. This rearrangement joins TRBV6-6 to TRBJ1-5, with D perhaps TRBD1 (6 bases). V lost 6 bases and J lost 3, with 18 bases in between. The CDR3 sequence is 16 residues long. The germline V gene has CDR1 MNHNY and CDR2 SVGAGI (reference sequence). CDR3 coding DNA: TGTGCCAGCAGCCCTAATCCGGGACACCCCAATCAGCCCCAGCATTTT. Translation gives CASSPNPGHPNQPQHF.

The rearrangement links TRBV4-2 to TRBJ1-2; possible D gene TRBD1, 5 bases. The germline CDR1 and CDR2 sequences are LGHNA and YNFKEQ. The CDR3 has 15 amino acids. V lost 0 bases to trimming and J lost 7 bases, with 15 bases between them. The CDR3, as DNA: TGTGCCAGCAGCCAAGATGGGGGGGAGCTGGGTGGCTACACCTTC. Amino acids: CASSQDGGELGGYTF.

The chain has TRBV7-2 and TRBJ2-4; D is uncertain. Near its end, the DNA agrees better with TRBJ2-7, so the J call may be wrong. CDR1 and CDR2 from the germline V gene are SGHTA and FQGNSA. The CDR3 sequence is 15 residues long. The DNA of the CDR3 is TGTGCCAGCAGCTTGAACAGACACCTCACCTACGAGCAGTACTTC. As protein: CASSLNRHLTYEQYF.

There are a few counts of this clonotype. The chain couples TRBV5-1 to TRBJ1-2; D uncertain. This CDR3 is 13 amino acids long. V lost 0 bases and J 2 bases, leaving 5 bases between the germline ends. In germline, CDR1 is SGHRS, CDR2 YFSETQ. This CDR3 is CASSLEDNYGYTF. In DNA form, the CDR3 reads TGCGCCAGCAGCTTGGAGGACAACTATGGCTACACCTTC.

V gene TRBV5-1 combines with J gene TRBJ1-6; 8 nucleotides line up with TRBD1. This CDR3 is 18 amino acids long. The J segment lost 8 bases and the V segment lost 0 bases, leaving 13 bases of the junction unmatched. CDR1 is SGHRS and CDR2 is YFSETQ in the germline V gene. CDR3 bases: TGCGCCAGCAGCTTGGGGTGGACCCGACAGGGGAGGGATTCACCCCTCCACTTT. Its translation is CASSLGWTRQGRDSPLHF.

The chain uses TRBV10-3 and TRBJ2-1; D perhaps matches TRBD1 (6 bases). Trimming pared 2 bases from V and 8 bases from J, leaving 7 bases between. CDR1 and CDR2 from the germline V gene are ENHRY and SYGVKD. CDR3 length equals 12 residues. The CDR3 sequence: CAISETGYEQFF. The CDR3 nucleotides are TGTGCCATCAGTGAGACAGGGTATGAGCAGTTCTTC.

In its sample, this clonotype was seen a few times. J is TRBJ2-7 and V is TRBV7-9; D gene unclear. Trimming shortened V by 0 bases and J by 4 bases, and 10 bases separated the two germline ends. From germline, CDR1 is SEHNR and CDR2 FQNEAQ (reference sequence). The CDR3 is 14 residues long. The CDR3 DNA reads TGTGCCAGCAGCTTAGCCGCACCGAATTACGAGCAGTACTTC. Residues: CASSLAAPNYEQYF.

A remark on this clonotype: One junction end does not reproduce the germline sequence, and a read error may be involved. This sequence joins TRBV5-4 and TRBJ2-1, with D tentatively TRBD1 (5 bases). Germline V gives CDR1 SGHNT, CDR2 YYREEE (reference sequence). This CDR3 has 13 residues. CDR3 sequence (DNA): TGTGCCAGCAGCTTGGAGACAGTCAATGAGCGGTTCTTC. It codes for CASSLETVNERFF.

A word on this clonotype: The junction departs from the called germline gene at one end, perhaps through a read error. The gene calls are TRBV27 and TRBJ1-1; 9 bases are a match to TRBD1. Germline CDR1 and CDR2: MNHEY and SMNVEV (reference sequence). CDR3 length: 14 amino acids. The CDR3: CASRLVGQGVEAFF. The CDR3 region has the DNA TGTGCCAGCCGTTTAGTGGGACAGGGTGTTGAAGCTTTCTTT.

V and J are TRBV29-1 and TRBJ2-7; TRBD1 is a possible D gene (6 bases). CDR1 is SQVTM and CDR2 is ANQGSEA in the germline V gene. The germline V and J ends were trimmed by 1 base and 2 bases, with 6 bases remaining between them. The CDR3 runs to 12 residues. The CDR3 region has the DNA TGCAGCGTTGAAGGGACAGCCTACGAGCAGTACTTC. This encodes CSVEGTAYEQYF.

This chain connects TRBV12-3 or TRBV12-4 to TRBJ2-3; possibly TRBD2 for D (6 bases). The CDR3 is made up of 16 amino acids. Trimming pared 0 bases from V and 5 bases from J, leaving 15 bases between. CDR3 sequence reads: CASSLALGEVRDTQYF. The CDR3 DNA follows: TGTGCCAGCAGTTTAGCGCTAGGGGAGGTTCGAGATACGCAGTATTTT.

The chain links TRBV7-2 to TRBJ2-2; 7 nucleotides align to TRBD2. The CDR3 totals 17 residues. With 0 bases clipped from V and 5 bases from J, the junction kept 9 bases outside the gene matches. Germline CDR1 is SGHTA and CDR2 is FQGNSA. CDR3 bases: TGTGCCAGCAGCTTAGCGCGGGGGAATTTCGGGACCGGGGAGCTGTTTTTT. Its protein product is CASSLARGNFGTGELFF.

The table lists this clonotype with a few counts. The V call is TRBV12-3 or TRBV12-4, the J call TRBJ1-5; 9 nucleotides agree with TRBD1. J was trimmed by 1 base and V by 5 bases; bases with no gene match: 3. This CDR3 spans 15 amino acids. The CDR3 reads CASSGTGRSNQPQHF. As DNA, the CDR3 is TGTGCCAGCAGTGGGACAGGGCGAAGCAATCAGCCCCAGCATTTT.

The gene calls are TRBV6-2 or TRBV6-3 and TRBJ2-7; perhaps D is TRBD1 or TRBD2 (5 bases each). Germline CDR1 reads MNHEY; CDR2 reads SVGEGT. Between the trimmed V and J ends, which lost 6 bases and 4 bases, there was a span of 13 bases. The CDR3 covers 13 residues. In DNA form, the CDR3 reads TGTGCCAGCAGCGTGGGACCTCATTACGAGCAGTACTTC. Encoded protein: CASSVGPHYEQYF.

The chain couples TRBV28 to TRBJ2-4; D call uncertain. Germline assignment: CDR1 MDHEN and CDR2 SYDVKM. The CDR3 sequence is 14 residues long. V was shortened by 7 bases and J by 0 bases, with 10 bases between the two germline ends. The CDR3 DNA sequence: TGTGCCAGCACCGGAGCTAAAGCCAAAAACATTCAGTACTTC. This gives the protein CASTGAKAKNIQYF.

As for this clonotype: With a much larger clone just one base away, this may be a read error. The CDR3 nucleotides are TGCGCCAGCAGCCCAGGGGACTGGTTGTTCTTC. Protein: CASSPGDWLFF. The chain combines TRBV5-1 with TRBJ2-1; possibly TRBD1 or TRBD2 for D (6 bases each). V lost 4 bases and J 15 bases, leaving 14 bases between the germline ends. This CDR3 is built from 11 residues. Germline CDR1 and CDR2: SGHRS and YFSETQ.

Only a few counts were recorded for this clonotype. The chain links TRBV7-2 to TRBJ2-3; D unresolved. V was pared by 4 bases and J by 5 bases, with 16 bases between. CDR1 SGHTA and CDR2 FQGNSA come from the germline V gene. The CDR3 extends over 15 amino acids. The CDR3 protein is CASSSDPGVLDTQYF. DNA for the CDR3: TGTGCCAGCAGCTCCGACCCTGGCGTCCTAGATACGCAGTATTTT.

This clonotype was found many times. The V call is TRBV27, the J call TRBJ2-3; 7 nucleotides match TRBD2. This CDR3 has 15 amino acids. In germline, CDR1 is MNHEY, CDR2 SMNVEV (reference sequence). V lost 6 bases to trimming and J lost 3 bases; unmatched junction nucleotides: 9. CDR3 region: CASSRVGRDTDTQYF. The DNA for the CDR3 is TGTGCCAGCAGCCGCGTGGGGAGGGATACAGATACGCAGTATTTT.

This clonotype was recorded many times. The chain couples TRBV6-2 or TRBV6-3 to TRBJ1-2, with D perhaps matching TRBD1 (5 bases). The germline gives CDR1 MNHEY, CDR2 SVGEGT. V dropped 4 bases and J dropped 4 bases, with 13 bases sitting between them. CDR3 length: 14 residues. As DNA, the CDR3 is TGTGCCAGCAGTTTTACCAGGGCTACCTATGGCTACACCTTC. Its translation is CASSFTRATYGYTF.

V gene TRBV7-2 combines with J gene TRBJ2-1, with D perhaps matching TRBD1 (6 bases). The tail of the sequence fits TRBJ2-7 better, so the J call may be wrong. CDR3 size: 15 residues. Germline CDR1 SGHTA, CDR2 FQGNSA. The CDR3 DNA follows: TGTGCCAGCAGCTTCGACAGGAGCTCCTACAATGAGCAGTACTTC. Its protein product is CASSFDRSSYNEQYF.

This clonotype was seen ten or more times. J is TRBJ2-1 and V is TRBV5-1; D unresolved. V was cut by 0 bases and J by 8 bases, with 15 bases left in between. The CDR3 totals 15 residues. Germline loops: CDR1 SGHRS, CDR2 YFSETQ. The CDR3 coding sequence is TGCGCCAGCAGCTTGGCCGCAGGATTCGTCCATGAGCAGTTCTTC. This sequence encodes CASSLAAGFVHEQFF.

V gene TRBV20-1 combines with J gene TRBJ2-3; 7 bases are a match to TRBD1. V was pared by 5 bases and J by 5 bases, with 10 bases of the junction left unmatched. Germline values: CDR1 DFQATT, CDR2 SNEGSKA (reference sequence). This CDR3 is built from 14 residues. The CDR3 bases are TGCAGTGCTCTCCCGCAGGGGGATAGAGATACGCAGTATTTT. This codes for CSALPQGDRDTQYF.

This sequence joins TRBV12-3 or TRBV12-4 and TRBJ1-3; 9 bases are a match to TRBD1. The CDR3 contains 16 residues. Losses at the gene ends were 1 base for V and 4 bases for J; bases not matched to a gene: 5. The CDR3 bases are TGTGCCAGCAGTTTAGATACGGGGACAGGGGGAAACACCATATATTTT. Translation: CASSLDTGTGGNTIYF.

The V gene is TRBV6-2 or TRBV6-3, the J gene TRBJ1-1; D gene uncertain. Trimming left V 7 bases short and J 11 bases short, with 11 bases between. The CDR3 is 10 residues long. Germline V gene lookup returns CDR1 MNHEY and CDR2 SVGEGT. The CDR3 nucleotides read TGTGCCAGCAATAAACAACCGGCTTTCTTT. This translates into CASNKQPAFF.